This T cell receptor (beta chain) was sequenced in a study of T cell responses to AZD1222 COVID-19 vaccine. The protocol was immunoSEQ multiplex PCR, while the TCRdb copy is restricted to in-frame clones and leaves out a portion. This repertoire shows approximately 140,000 clones, around 91% found once; its top ten account for 4% to 6%. Findings and limits, study-wide: White British people made up most donors, females outnumbered males, and clonal diversity was possibly underestimated. Spike was spanned by vaccine-associated CD4 TCRs, with dominance at 160-218 and 743-854. As reported, nearly half of all spike-specific TCRs target variant regions that are unmutated.

This CDR3 is built from 13 residues. With 3 bases clipped from V and 6 bases from J, the junction kept 3 bases outside the gene matches. Germline V gene sequence: CDR1 SGHAT, CDR2 FQNNGV. Of note for this clone: What it recognizes is unknown.

The chain carries TRBV11-2 and TRBJ1-1; 8 nucleotides agree with TRBD1. This TCR was sampled from an adult in good health. Source: peripheral blood, taken on day 0 of AZD1222 vaccination. For the CDR3, the DNA is TGTGCCAGCAGCTTTCCAGGGGGCTCTGAAGCTTTCTTT. As protein: CASSFPGGSEAFF.